This TCR beta chain was sequenced in a study of regulatory T cells in long-lasting Graves disease. CDR3 size: 15 residues. Trimming stripped 1 base from V and 6 bases from J, with 16 bases between. CDR1 is MGHRA and CDR2 is YSYEKL in the germline V gene. This clonotype was recorded a few times. The time point is: newly diagnosed GD, antithyroid drugs for less than 3 months. Scientists built the TCR library using RNA that was extracted from PBMCs. Investigators prepared the TCR beta libraries by applying iRepertoire HTBI primers and Arm-PCR of CDR3 regions. TCRdb fed the multiplex PCR reads into MiXCR, producing one record per CDR3 protein. Here the sample spans about 530,000 distinct CDR3 sequences, about 16% being singletons. This sample also appeared in a second study, on T cells in Graves' hyperthyroidism and ophthalmopathy. Per that study: Most clonotypes that expanded in the thyroid above 0.001 also showed up in blood. Ophthalmopathy was predicted by the model a median of about 6.5 months ahead of onset.

The chain combines TRBV4-1 with TRBJ2-7; no firm D call. This receptor was taken from a woman aged 40 to 65 with Graves disease. Sequences were derived from peripheral blood mononuclear cells (PBMCs), sampled at new diagnosis, from a patient treated with antithyroid drugs. The CDR3 loop reads CASSQGQAILVEQYF. The DNA for the CDR3 is TGCGCCAGCAGCCAAGGCCAGGCCATCCTTGTCGAGCAGTACTTC.